The 18 T cell receptor beta chains given below trace back to one sample, sequenced in a study of CDR3 diversity in severe acne. TCRdb analysed the PCR reads with MiXCR anew, one entry per CDR3 protein. The sample yields about 90,000 distinct CDR3 sequences, 45% to 50% seen once. Sequenced input: blood. Receptors were obtained from a male donor in good health, serving as a control.

The chain carries TRBV6-5 and TRBJ2-7; 8 bases align to TRBD2. Germline CDR1 is MNHEY and CDR2 is SVGAGI. CDR3 length: 17 residues. Trimming cost V 2 bases and J 3 bases; bases outside gene matches: 12. CDR3 protein: CASSYARMAGGLYEQYF. CDR3 DNA sequence: TGTGCCAGCAGTTACGCCCGCATGGCGGGAGGCCTCTACGAGCAGTACTTC.

The chain couples TRBV25-1 to TRBJ1-4; D is possibly TRBD1 (5 bases). Germline V gives CDR1 MGHDK, CDR2 SYGVNS. The CDR3 is 16 amino acids. The germline V and J ends were trimmed by 3 bases and 3 bases, with 14 bases remaining between them. The chain's CDR3 is CASSEPRGVANEKLFF. The CDR3, as DNA: TGTGCCAGCAGTGAGCCGAGAGGGGTGGCTAATGAAAAACTGTTTTTT.

By share, this clonotype ranks as medium-sized. V gene TRBV10-2 combines with J gene TRBJ1-5, with unresolved D. The CDR3 is 14 residues long. The V gene lost 0 bases and the J gene lost 2 bases, with 5 bases spanning the gap. Germline V lookup: CDR1 WSHSY, CDR2 SAAADI. CDR3 sequence (DNA): TGCGCCAGCAGTGAGTCGACGGGCAATCAGCCCCAGCATTTT. This codes for CASSESTGNQPQHF.

The V gene is TRBV6-1, the J gene TRBJ1-1, with a possible D match to TRBD1 (5 bases). The CDR3 contains 17 residues. Germline V gene lookup returns CDR1 MNHNS and CDR2 SASEGT. V was clipped by 6 bases and J by 7 bases, with 27 bases between them. The DNA for the CDR3 is TGTGCCAGCAGAGGGACCCAAAACGGTTCCAGGGCAGTTGAAGCTTTCTTT. Protein: CASRGTQNGSRAVEAFF.

Turning to this clonotype: Given a much more abundant clone one base away, this may be a read error. Without the conserved terminal phenylalanine or tryptophan, this CDR3 likely stems from a read error. This chain connects TRBV5-1 to TRBJ2-7; either TRBD1 or TRBD2 may supply D (5 bases each). CDR1 is SGHRS, CDR2 YFSETQ, per germline. The CDR3 covers 14 residues. Trimming left V 2 bases short and J 3 bases short, with 12 bases between. The CDR3 nucleotides read TGCGCCAGCAGCTTAGGGACGGCGATCTACGAGCAGTACCTC. As protein: CASSLGTAIYEQYL.

This clonotype was counted only a few times. CDR3 loop: CATSRGGPGGSQYF. In DNA, the CDR3 is TGTGCCACCAGCAGGGGGGGGCCCGGGGGATCGCAGTACTTC. The rearrangement uses TRBV15 and TRBJ2-7; tentative D call: TRBD2 (7 bases). Trimming removed 3 bases at V and 9 bases at J, with 18 bases between. This CDR3 is 14 amino acids long. CDR1 LNHNV and CDR2 YYDKDF come from the germline V gene (reference sequence).

The chain is built from TRBV5-5 and TRBJ2-2; the D gene is possibly TRBD2 (5 bases). V was shortened by 8 bases and J by 4 bases, with 15 bases between the two germline ends. Germline lookup yields CDR1 SGHKS and CDR2 YYEKEE (reference sequence). The CDR3 is 14 amino acids. The DNA for the CDR3 is TGTGCCAGTAGCGCAGGATGGAGCACCGGGGAGCTGTTTTTT. Protein product: CASSAGWSTGELFF.

This chain connects TRBV20-1 to TRBJ1-6; 10 nucleotides agree with TRBD1. V shed 3 bases, J shed 12 bases, and the junction held 5 bases outside the gene matches. Germline V gene lookup returns CDR1 DFQATT and CDR2 SNEGSKA (reference sequence). This CDR3 comprises 13 residues. The DNA for the CDR3 is TGCAGTGCTAGGCAGGACAGGGGGTTACCCCTCCACTTT. This encodes CSARQDRGLPLHF.

The chain has TRBV29-1 and TRBJ1-2; D is perhaps TRBD1 (5 bases). The CDR3 extends over 12 amino acids. The V end was cut by 3 bases, the J end by 7 bases, with 12 bases between. The germline gives CDR1 SQVTM, CDR2 ANQGSEA. In DNA, the CDR3 is TGCAGCGTTGAGGGGGGGGGAGTTGGCTACACCTTC. This encodes CSVEGGGVGYTF.

The rearrangement links TRBV20-1 to TRBJ2-7; a possible D gene is TRBD1 (6 bases). CDR3 length: 15 amino acids. Trimming left V 6 bases short and J 5 bases short, with 23 bases between. Germline loops: CDR1 DFQATT, CDR2 SNEGSKA (reference sequence). DNA for the CDR3: TGCAGTGCCCGACAGGCCGCCACCCTTTTGGACGAGCAGTACTTC. Translating gives CSARQAATLLDEQYF.

The V gene is TRBV6-5, the J gene TRBJ1-1; TRBD1 agrees at 9 bases. Germline CDR1 MNHEY, CDR2 SVGAGI. J lost 7 bases, V lost 4 bases, and 7 bases had no gene match. The CDR3 covers 14 residues. CDR3 sequence: CASSFRDRDGEAFF. The CDR3 nucleotides read TGTGCCAGCAGTTTTAGGGACAGGGACGGTGAAGCTTTCTTT.

The chain recombines TRBV24-1 with TRBJ2-2, with TRBD1 matching over 8 bases. The germline gives CDR1 KGHDR, CDR2 SFDVKD. The CDR3 is 15 amino acids. The V segment lost 8 bases and the J segment 11 bases; nucleotides outside the gene matches: 15. This chain's CDR3 is CATTGDRPNTSELFF. In DNA form, the CDR3 reads TGTGCCACCACGGGGGACAGGCCCAACACCAGCGAGCTGTTTTTT.

This clonotype was counted a few times. The rearrangement uses TRBV20-1 and TRBJ2-1; TRBD2 aligns across 12 bases. The CDR3 consists of 16 residues. CDR1 and CDR2 (germline): DFQATT, SNEGSKA (reference sequence). V lost 6 bases to trimming and J lost 4 bases; unmatched junction nucleotides: 10. DNA for the CDR3: TGCAGTGCCCATGGTCGACTAGCGGGGGCATACAATGAGCAGTTCTTC. It encodes CSAHGRLAGAYNEQFF.

The chain uses TRBV6-4 and TRBJ2-7; tentatively, D is TRBD2 (5 bases). The CDR3 has 11 residues. Looked up from germline, CDR1 is MRHNA and CDR2 is SNTAGT. CDR3 nucleotide sequence: TGTGCAGCCGGGGACTCCTACGAGCAGTACTTC. As protein: CAAGDSYEQYF.

This clonotype was counted ten times or more. V is TRBV5-8 and J is TRBJ1-2; D is possibly TRBD1 (5 bases). Germline CDR1 is SGHTS and CDR2 is YDEGEE. This CDR3 comprises 13 residues. Trimming removed 2 bases at V and 8 bases at J, with 13 bases between. The CDR3 region has the DNA TGTGCCAGCAGCTTCTTACTGACAGCGGGCTACACCTTC. Translating it yields CASSFLLTAGYTF.

This clonotype was counted a few times. The germline gene is not matched at one end of the junction; a read error may be the cause. V gene TRBV10-3 combines with J gene TRBJ2-7; the D gene could be TRBD1 or TRBD2 (5 bases each). Germline V gene data show CDR1 as ENHRY and CDR2 as SYGVKD. CDR3 length: 12 amino acids. The CDR3 DNA follows: TGTGCCAGCAGTCGGGACCTGTACGAGCAGTACTTC. Encoded protein: CASSRDLYEQYF.

The chain has TRBV7-3 and TRBJ2-5; possibly TRBD2 for D (6 bases). CDR3 length: 19 residues. V was trimmed by 9 bases and J by 5 bases, leaving 34 bases between them. Per the germline V gene, CDR1 is SGHTA and CDR2 is FQGTGA. The CDR3 DNA follows: TGTGCCAGTTCCCGTAAGGGGTTCGGACCCACCCAAAGCGGGGAGACCCAGTACTTC. Translated: CASSRKGFGPTQSGETQYF.

This clonotype was observed a few times. The genes are TRBV9 and TRBJ1-2; no reliable D call. The CDR3 covers 16 residues. Germline V gene lookup returns CDR1 SGDLS and CDR2 YYNGEE. V lost 0 bases, J lost 4 bases, and 16 bases lay in between. DNA for the CDR3: TGTGCCAGCAGCGTAGCTTTTCCCCCGGCGGGCTATGGCTACACCTTC. The encoded protein is CASSVAFPPAGYGYTF.